What follows are 27 T cell receptor beta chains derived from one specimen sequenced in a study of cytomegalovirus exposure and HLA in healthy donors. Data came from immunoSEQ multiplex PCR; TCRdb stores just in-frame clones and leaves some out. This sample has tens of thousands of clones; about 94% occur once, and the top ten carry approximately 1.5%. The material sequenced was PBMCs. These receptors were obtained from a man aged 18 to 29 in good health and CMV-seropositive.

This chain joins TRBV5-1 and TRBJ2-7; 7 nucleotides align to TRBD1. Germline V lookup: CDR1 SGHRS, CDR2 YFSETQ. The CDR3 runs to 14 residues. V shed 3 bases, J shed 3 bases, and the junction held 6 bases outside the gene matches. The CDR3: CASSWTTGIYEQYF. CDR3 DNA: TGCGCCAGCAGCTGGACGACAGGGATCTACGAGCAGTACTTC.

The chain employs TRBV7-8 and TRBJ1-5; 7 bases line up with TRBD1. Germline V gene lookup returns CDR1 SGHVS and CDR2 FQNEAQ. V was pared by 5 bases and J by 1 base, with 2 bases of the junction left unmatched. CDR3 length equals 14 residues. The CDR3 bases are TGTGCCAGCAGCCGACAGGGCAGCAATCAGCCCCAGCATTTT. It translates to CASSRQGSNQPQHF.

The chain has TRBV12-2 and TRBJ2-3; the table's D call, TRBD2, was not checked against the DNA. TRBV12-2 is a recognized pseudogene. The CDR3 runs to 16 residues. The DNA of the CDR3 is TGTGCAAGTCGCTTAGATTTAGTTAGCGGGAGGTACACGCAGTATTTT. This encodes CASRLDLVSGRYTQYF.

The gene calls are TRBV7-2 and TRBJ2-2; D uncertain. This CDR3 spans 14 amino acids. Germline assignment: CDR1 SGHTA and CDR2 FQGNSA. V was trimmed by 4 bases and J by 3 bases, leaving 9 bases between them. DNA for the CDR3: TGTGCCAGCAGCTCCTACCGGGACACCGGGGAGCTGTTTTTT. Translation gives CASSSYRDTGELFF.

This rearrangement joins TRBV5-1 to TRBJ2-1; 12 nucleotides match TRBD2. Germline V gene lookup returns CDR1 SGHRS and CDR2 YFSETQ. V dropped 3 bases and J dropped 6; count of bases not matched to a gene: 4. This CDR3 spans 15 amino acids. For the CDR3, the DNA is TGCGCCAGCAGCTCCGGACTAGCGGGATTCAATGAGCAGTTCTTC. Translating gives CASSSGLAGFNEQFF. The variable domain in full, completed from reference TRBV5-1 and TRBJ2-1, reads KAGVTQTPRYLIKTRGQQVTLSCSPISGHRSVSWYQQTPGQGLQFLFEYFSETQRNKGNFPGRFSGRQFSNSRSEMNVSTLELGDSALYLCASSSGLAGFNEQFFGPGTRLTVL.

This chain connects TRBV9 to TRBJ2-3; weak D call: TRBD2 (6 bases). The CDR3 is 14 amino acids. Germline V lookup: CDR1 SGDLS, CDR2 YYNGEE. Trimming cost V 1 base and J 5 bases, with 11 bases left between them. The CDR3 loop reads CASSVSGGEDTQYF. CDR3 coding DNA: TGTGCCAGCAGCGTATCCGGCGGGGAAGATACGCAGTATTTT.

This sequence joins TRBV5-1 and TRBJ1-1; 11 positions match TRBD1. Germline loops: CDR1 SGHRS, CDR2 YFSETQ. Unmatched junction bases numbered 10, after V lost 7 bases and J lost 5 bases. The length of the CDR3 is 15 residues. The CDR3 is CASSPDRGRGTEAFF. The CDR3 region has the DNA TGCGCCAGCTCACCGGACAGGGGGCGCGGAACTGAAGCTTTCTTT.

This sequence joins TRBV7-2 and TRBJ1-2; 7 positions agree with TRBD1. CDR3 length equals 16 residues. Per germline, CDR1 SGHTA and CDR2 FQGNSA. V was pared by 2 bases and J by 4 bases, with 10 bases of the junction left unmatched. The CDR3 DNA reads TGTGCCAGCAGCTTAAGATGGGACAGCGAGAGCTATGGCTACACCTTC. It codes for CASSLRWDSESYGYTF.

Ten or more counts support this clone. The chain couples TRBV30 to TRBJ1-3; D is undetermined. CDR1 and CDR2 (germline): GTSNPN, SVGIG (reference sequence). V was clipped by 4 bases and J by 0 bases, with 13 bases between them. The CDR3 length is 15 residues. CDR3 protein: CAWTLALDSGNTIYF. Here the CDR3 DNA reads TGTGCCTGGACCCTCGCCCTAGACTCTGGAAACACCATATATTTT.

This clone came up once. The chain carries TRBV10-3 and TRBJ1-1, with 7 bases aligning to TRBD1. The CDR3 loop spans 15 amino acids. Unmatched junction bases numbered 4, after V lost 3 bases and J lost 0 bases. Germline V gene sequence: CDR1 ENHRY, CDR2 SYGVKD. The DNA for the CDR3 is TGTGCCATCAGTGATTCCGGGACAGTGAACACTGAAGCTTTCTTT. Residues: CAISDSGTVNTEAFF.

The chain recombines TRBV30 with TRBJ2-7, with 7 bases matching TRBD2. Trimming at V came to 5 bases and at J to 11 bases, leaving 6 bases not matched to a gene. The CDR3 length is 10 residues. Looked up from germline, CDR1 is GTSNPN and CDR2 is SVGIG (reference sequence). The CDR3 DNA reads as TGTGCCTGGGGGGGGGTGAAGGAGTACTTC. This encodes CAWGGVKEYF.

The chain links TRBV6-1 to TRBJ1-2; a possible D gene is TRBD1 (5 bases). CDR1 is MNHNS, CDR2 SASEGT, per germline. V gave up 2 bases and J gave up 12 bases, with 28 bases separating them. The CDR3 runs 17 residues. The CDR3 here is CASSEPGLTLVGGYDTF. The DNA for the CDR3 is TGTGCCAGCAGTGAACCGGGACTGACCCTGGTGGGGGGGTACGACACCTTC.

V and J are TRBV19 and TRBJ1-5, with a weak D call TRBD1 (5 bases). Trimming removed 6 bases from V and 1 base from J, with 19 bases in between. The CDR3 length is 17 residues. Germline-derived CDR1 and CDR2 are LNHDA and SQIVND (reference sequence). The CDR3 sequence: CASRPGQEGWSNQPQHF. The CDR3 DNA is TGTGCCAGTAGGCCAGGGCAGGAGGGTTGGAGCAATCAGCCCCAGCATTTT.

This sequence joins TRBV19 and TRBJ2-7; 10 positions agree with TRBD2. V was clipped by 5 bases and J by 3 bases; unmatched bases: 10. The length of the CDR3 is 16 residues. Germline assignment: CDR1 LNHDA and CDR2 SQIVND (reference sequence). CDR3 in DNA: TGTGCCAGTAGTCAAAAGAGAGGACTAGCGGTCTACGAGCAGTACTTC. Its translation: CASSQKRGLAVYEQYF. The whole variable domain, filled in from reference TRBV19 and TRBJ2-7, reads DGGITQSPKYLFRKEGQNVTLSCEQNLNHDAMYWYRQDPGQGLRLIYYSQIVNDFQKGDIAEGYSVSREKKESFPLTVTSAQKNPTAFYLCASSQKRGLAVYEQYFGPGTRLTVT.

The rearrangement uses TRBV7-2 and TRBJ2-6; TRBD1 agrees at 7 bases. V was pared by 5 bases and J by 0 bases, with 1 base of the junction left unmatched. The CDR3 is 15 amino acids. Germline CDR1 SGHTA, CDR2 FQGNSA. DNA of the CDR3: TGTGCCAGCAGCCGGGACAGCTCTGGGGCCAACGTCCTGACTTTC. Protein sequence: CASSRDSSGANVLTF.

The chain has TRBV10-3 and TRBJ1-2, with D tentatively TRBD1 (6 bases). V was cut by 10 bases and J by 4 bases, with 22 bases left in between. This CDR3 is 15 amino acids long. Germline CDR1 and CDR2: ENHRY and SYGVKD. This CDR3 reads CASRDTVISSYGYTF. The CDR3 DNA reads as TGTGCCAGCAGGGACACTGTCATATCCTCCTATGGCTACACCTTC.

The rearrangement links TRBV6-1 to TRBJ2-1; 8 bases align to TRBD1. The CDR3 runs to 15 residues. The V gene's germline CDR1 is MNHNS and CDR2 SASEGT. After removal of 2 bases from V and 4 bases from J, the junction contained 4 bases not matched to a gene. CDR3 coding DNA: TGTGCCAGCAGTGAATCCAGGGGGCTATACAATGAGCAGTTCTTC. The encoded protein is CASSESRGLYNEQFF.

The V gene is TRBV4-2, the J gene TRBJ2-1; TRBD1 matches at 8 bases. The CDR3 is made up of 14 amino acids. The trim removed 4 bases at V and 6 bases at J, leaving 5 bases unmatched. Looked up from germline, CDR1 is LGHNA and CDR2 is YNFKEQ. The CDR3: CASSRTGQVNEQFF. CDR3 bases: TGTGCCAGCAGCCGAACGGGACAGGTCAATGAGCAGTTCTTC.

The chain carries TRBV14 and TRBJ2-7; D not resolved. CDR3 length: 16 residues. Between the trimmed V and J ends, which lost 5 bases and 5 bases, there was a span of 22 bases. CDR1 SGHDN and CDR2 FVKESK come from the germline V gene. The CDR3 sequence is CASSGPRYGGLNEQYF. The CDR3 DNA reads TGTGCCAGCAGCGGCCCCCGTTATGGCGGTTTGAACGAGCAGTACTTC.

The genes are TRBV14 and TRBJ1-5; no reliable D call. Looked up from germline, CDR1 is SGHDN and CDR2 is FVKESK. This CDR3 spans 15 amino acids. Trimming left V 0 bases short and J 6 bases short, with 12 bases between. The CDR3 DNA is TGTGCCAGCAGCCAAGATAGGCGGGGTTGTCAGCCCCAGCATTTT. Its protein is CASSQDRRGCQPQHF.

The V call is TRBV4-1, the J call TRBJ1-5; a weak D match, TRBD1 (5 bases). This CDR3 comprises 16 residues. Deletions cut 2 bases from V and 1 base from J, with 12 bases between. Per the germline V gene, CDR1 is MGHRA and CDR2 is YSYEKL. DNA of the CDR3: TGCGCCAGCAGCCAACAGCCGACAGCCAGCAATCAGCCCCAGCATTTT. Its translation is CASSQQPTASNQPQHF.

The chain has TRBV27 and TRBJ2-4; TRBD2 matches at 12 bases. This CDR3 is built from 16 residues. With 6 bases clipped from V and 6 bases from J, the junction kept 9 bases outside the gene matches. Germline V CDR1 and CDR2: MNHEY, SMNVEV (reference sequence). The CDR3 DNA reads as TGTGCCAGCAGACGGACTAGCGGGGCCGGGGGAAACATTCAGTACTTC. Translating it yields CASRRTSGAGGNIQYF.

The rearrangement uses TRBV6-6 and TRBJ2-7; 8 nucleotides align to TRBD1. V was clipped by 5 bases and J by 0 bases; unmatched bases: 6. CDR3 length: 15 amino acids. Germline values: CDR1 MNHNY, CDR2 SVGAGI (reference sequence). The CDR3 DNA is TGTGCCAGCAGTCCCGGGACAGGAGTCTCCTACGAGCAGTACTTC. Translating it yields CASSPGTGVSYEQYF.

V is TRBV6-5 and J is TRBJ2-2, with 9 bases aligning to TRBD1. Per germline, CDR1 MNHEY and CDR2 SVGAGI. The CDR3 runs 15 residues. The trim removed 6 bases at V and 5 bases at J, leaving 7 bases unmatched. CDR3: CASRPGTGRTGELFF. CDR3 DNA sequence: TGTGCCAGCAGACCCGGGACAGGGAGGACCGGGGAGCTGTTTTTT.

This chain joins TRBV30 and TRBJ1-6, with unresolved D. V shed 0 bases and J shed 7 bases, with 19 bases lying between them. Germline CDR1 GTSNPN, CDR2 SVGIG (reference sequence). This CDR3 contains 17 residues. CDR3 amino acids: CAWSVRPGERQNSPLHF. The CDR3 DNA reads as TGTGCCTGGAGTGTCAGGCCCGGGGAAAGACAAAATTCACCCCTCCACTTT. Combining the CDR3 with reference TRBV30 and TRBJ1-6 gives the whole variable domain SQTIHQWPATLVQPVGSPLSLECTVEGTSNPNLYWYRQAAGRGLQLLFYSVGIGQISSEVPQNLSASRPQDRQFILSSKKLLLSDSGFYLCAWSVRPGERQNSPLHFGNGTRLTVT.

The chain uses TRBV30 and TRBJ1-5; possibly TRBD1 for D (6 bases). This CDR3 has 15 amino acids. The V end lost 0 bases, the J end lost 4 bases, and 13 bases lay between the germline ends. CDR1 and CDR2 (germline): GTSNPN, SVGIG (reference sequence). CDR3 protein: CAWSVAGHYNQPQHF. In nucleotides, the CDR3 is TGTGCCTGGAGTGTAGCGGGACACTATAATCAGCCCCAGCATTTT.

The J gene is TRBJ1-1, the V gene TRBV7-9, with TRBD1 matching 8 bases. The trim removed 5 bases at V and 6 bases at J, leaving 17 bases unmatched. Germline values: CDR1 SEHNR, CDR2 FQNEAQ (reference sequence). The CDR3 is 17 residues long. The CDR3 reads CASSPRQGSPGFPEAFF. For the CDR3, the DNA is TGTGCCAGCAGCCCCCGACAGGGGTCACCCGGTTTCCCTGAAGCTTTCTTT.